The 15 T cell receptor beta chains in this list originate from one sample, sequenced in a study of blood T cell repertoires in COVID-19. TCRdb's copy holds only in-frame clones and misses some; the assay was immunoSEQ multiplex PCR. The data hold roughly 190,000 clones, with approximately 88% observed a single time. The sample comprised PBMCs or T cells enriched from blood (not recorded which). The receptors shown here come from a woman in her twenties or thirties who had recovered from COVID-19.

The chain combines TRBV7-9 with TRBJ2-2, with TRBD2 matching over 14 bases. Looked up from germline, CDR1 is SEHNR and CDR2 is FQNEAQ (reference sequence). CDR3 length: 19 residues. With V trimmed by 1 base and J by 6 bases, 10 bases remained unmatched. This CDR3 is CASSLGGTSGRKAAGELFF. The DNA of the CDR3 is TGTGCCAGCAGCTTAGGTGGGACTAGCGGGAGAAAGGCCGCCGGGGAGCTGTTTTTT. Using reference TRBV7-9 and TRBJ2-2 for the parts outside the CDR3, the full variable domain is DTGVSQNPRHKITKRGQNVTFRCDPISEHNRLYWYRQTLGQGPEFLTYFQNEAQLEKSRLLSDRFSAERPKGSFSTLEIQRTEQGDSAMYLCASSLGGTSGRKAAGELFFGEGSRLTVL.

The gene calls are TRBV10-1 and TRBJ2-5; 8 nucleotides align to TRBD1. This CDR3 contains 16 residues. V shed 3 bases and J 5 bases; nucleotides not matched to a gene: 11. Germline CDR1 and CDR2: WNHNN and SYGVQD (reference sequence). The CDR3, as DNA: TGCGCCAGCAGTGATACCCGGACAGGGTCGGGGGAGACCCAGTACTTC. Translated: CASSDTRTGSGETQYF.

The chain has TRBV5-6 and TRBJ2-7; 9 bases are a match to TRBD2. The V gene's germline CDR1 is SGHDT and CDR2 YYEEEE. V lost 4 bases and J lost 6; bases outside the gene matches: 14. There are 16 residues in the CDR3. Here the CDR3 DNA reads TGTGCCAGCAGCAACTTGCCGGGACTAGCTGTGGGCGAGCAGTACGTC. Protein sequence: CASSNLPGLAVGEQYV.

This clone occurred once. This rearrangement joins TRBV12-5 to TRBJ2-3, with 9 bases fitting TRBD2. Per the germline V gene, CDR1 is LGHNT and CDR2 is FRNRAP. J gave up 0 bases and V 5 bases, and 3 bases lay outside the gene matches. This CDR3 spans 15 amino acids. CDR3: CASGPSGVSTDTQYF. The CDR3 DNA is TGTGCTAGTGGTCCTAGCGGGGTCAGCACAGATACGCAGTATTTT. The full variable domain, in which reference TRBV12-5 and TRBJ2-3 provide the parts outside the CDR3, is DARVTQTPRHKVTEMGQEVTMRCQPILGHNTVFWYRQTMMQGLELLAYFRNRAPLDDSGMPKDRFSAEMPDATLATLKIQPSEPRDSAVYFCASGPSGVSTDTQYFGPGTRLTVL.

The chain links TRBV4-1 to TRBJ2-1; no definite D call. The CDR3 is made up of 15 amino acids. From germline, CDR1 is MGHRA and CDR2 YSYEKL. V dropped 6 bases and J dropped 4 bases, with 16 bases sitting between them. The chain's CDR3 is CASRKRGSRYNEQFF. DNA of the CDR3: TGCGCCAGCAGAAAACGAGGTTCGCGGTACAATGAGCAGTTCTTC.

The chain carries TRBV7-2 and TRBJ2-3; 7 bases are a match to TRBD2. The trim removed 5 bases at V and 6 bases at J, leaving 14 bases unmatched. Germline CDR1 reads SGHTA; CDR2 reads FQGNSA. The CDR3 has 16 residues. In DNA, the CDR3 is TGTGCCAGCAGCCTCGCTCTGGCGGGAGTGTCGGATACGCAGTATTTT. It yields the protein CASSLALAGVSDTQYF. The whole variable domain, filled in from reference TRBV7-2 and TRBJ2-3, reads GAGVSQSPSNKVTEKGKDVELRCDPISGHTALYWYRQSLGQGLEFLIYFQGNSAPDKSGLPSDRFSAERTGGSVSTLTIQRTQQEDSAVYLCASSLALAGVSDTQYFGPGTRLTVL.

V usage is TRBV28 and J usage is TRBJ1-1; possible D gene TRBD1, 5 bases. Germline loops: CDR1 MDHEN, CDR2 SYDVKM. V lost 6 bases and J lost 1, with 9 bases in between. The CDR3 is 13 residues long. CDR3 bases: TGTGCCAGCAGACTAACAGGGAACACTGAAGCTTTCTTT. This gives the protein CASRLTGNTEAFF.

The chain uses TRBV18 and TRBJ1-4; D might be TRBD1 (6 bases). The length of the CDR3 is 15 residues. V shed 7 bases and J shed 6 bases, with 18 bases lying between them. Germline CDR1 is KGHSH and CDR2 is LQKENI. CDR3 DNA: TGTGCCAGCTTCCGAGAGGGGGGGAAGGATGAAAAACTGTTTTTT. Protein: CASFREGGKDEKLFF.

This sequence joins TRBV5-1 and TRBJ2-3; 8 nucleotides align to TRBD1. V lost 3 bases and J lost 5; bases outside the gene matches: 8. The CDR3 contains 15 residues. From germline, CDR1 is SGHRS and CDR2 YFSETQ. The CDR3 sequence is CASSYTGGIVDTQYF. The CDR3 DNA sequence: TGCGCCAGCAGCTACACAGGGGGAATCGTAGATACGCAGTATTTT.

The rearrangement links TRBV18 to TRBJ2-3; 7 nucleotides line up with TRBD2. The ends lost 2 bases at V and 2 bases at J; junction bases unmatched: 7. Germline CDR1 and CDR2: KGHSH and LQKENI. The CDR3 loop spans 16 amino acids. CDR3 in amino acids: CASSPGAGRTTDTQYF. CDR3 bases: TGTGCCAGCTCACCAGGAGCGGGGAGAACCACAGATACGCAGTATTTT.

This rearrangement joins TRBV28 to TRBJ1-6; TRBD1 agrees at 8 bases. The CDR3 spans 19 residues. V lost 7 bases to trimming and J lost 5 bases; unmatched junction nucleotides: 19. Germline loops: CDR1 MDHEN, CDR2 SYDVKM. In DNA, the CDR3 is TGTGCCAGCACTTATTACCGGGACAGGCTTAGGCTTGATAATTCACCCCTCCACTTT. Its translation: CASTYYRDRLRLDNSPLHF.

The V gene is TRBV19, the J gene TRBJ2-7; 10 bases align to TRBD2. There are 15 residues in the CDR3. Germline values: CDR1 LNHDA, CDR2 SQIVND (reference sequence). The junction had 13 bases not matched to a gene; V was cut back by 7 bases and J by 7 bases. The CDR3 DNA follows: TGTGCCAGTACGAGGAGGCTAGCGGGAGTTGATGAGCAGTACTTC. Translation gives CASTRRLAGVDEQYF.

The chain is built from TRBV19 and TRBJ2-1; tentatively, D is TRBD1 (5 bases). Trimming took off 4 bases at V and 7 bases at J, with 11 bases between the two ends. Germline V gene data show CDR1 as LNHDA and CDR2 as SQIVND (reference sequence). The CDR3 has 13 amino acids. CDR3 sequence: CASSNRFGNEQFF. In DNA, the CDR3 is TGTGCCAGTAGTAACAGGTTCGGGAATGAGCAGTTCTTC. Based on the CDR3 plus reference TRBV19 and TRBJ2-1, the full variable domain is DGGITQSPKYLFRKEGQNVTLSCEQNLNHDAMYWYRQDPGQGLRLIYYSQIVNDFQKGDIAEGYSVSREKKESFPLTVTSAQKNPTAFYLCASSNRFGNEQFFGPGTRLTVL.

This clone is a singleton in its sample. This sequence joins TRBV3-1 (or the pseudogene TRBV3-2) and TRBJ1-1, with unresolved D. V was cut by 1 base and J by 4 bases, with 10 bases left in between. This CDR3 spans 14 amino acids. Germline assignment: CDR1 LGHDT and CDR2 YNNKEL (reference sequence). The CDR3 nucleotides are TGTGCCAGCAGCCAAGTTCAGGTGGCCACTGAAGCTTTCTTT. This translates into CASSQVQVATEAFF.

This clone was observed a handful of times. This chain connects TRBV7-2 to TRBJ2-1; 8 positions agree with TRBD2. Germline-derived CDR1 and CDR2 are SGHTA and FQGNSA. The CDR3 totals 17 residues. After removal of 4 bases from V and 0 bases from J, the junction contained 8 bases not matched to a gene. The CDR3 DNA reads as TGTGCCAGCAGCTCCGGGGGGGCGGGGAGCTCCTACAATGAGCAGTTCTTC. It encodes CASSSGGAGSSYNEQFF.